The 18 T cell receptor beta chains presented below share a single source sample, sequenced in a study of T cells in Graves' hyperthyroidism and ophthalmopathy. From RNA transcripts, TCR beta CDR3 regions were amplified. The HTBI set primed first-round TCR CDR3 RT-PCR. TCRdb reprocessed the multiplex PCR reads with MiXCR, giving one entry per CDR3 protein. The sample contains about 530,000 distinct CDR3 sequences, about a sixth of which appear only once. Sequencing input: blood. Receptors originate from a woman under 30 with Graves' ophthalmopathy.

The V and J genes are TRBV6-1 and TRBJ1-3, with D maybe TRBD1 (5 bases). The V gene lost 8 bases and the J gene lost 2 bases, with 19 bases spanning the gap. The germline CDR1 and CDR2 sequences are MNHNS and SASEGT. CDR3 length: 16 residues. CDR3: CASQTGGGRPGNTIYF. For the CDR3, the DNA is TGTGCCAGCCAAACCGGGGGAGGGCGCCCTGGAAACACCATATATTTT.

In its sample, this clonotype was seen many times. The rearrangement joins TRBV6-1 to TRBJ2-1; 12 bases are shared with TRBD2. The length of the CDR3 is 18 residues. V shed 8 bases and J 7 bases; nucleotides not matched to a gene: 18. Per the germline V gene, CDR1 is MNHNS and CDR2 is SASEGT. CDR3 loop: CASAGTSGRDKLGNEQFF. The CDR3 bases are TGTGCCAGCGCCGGGACTAGCGGGCGCGACAAGCTGGGGAATGAGCAGTTCTTC.

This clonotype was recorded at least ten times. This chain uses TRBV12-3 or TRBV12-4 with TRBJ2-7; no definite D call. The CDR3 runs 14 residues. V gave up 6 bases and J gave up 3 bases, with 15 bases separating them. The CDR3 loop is CASRDDFRFYEQYF. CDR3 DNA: TGTGCCAGCAGGGACGATTTTCGTTTCTACGAGCAGTACTTC.

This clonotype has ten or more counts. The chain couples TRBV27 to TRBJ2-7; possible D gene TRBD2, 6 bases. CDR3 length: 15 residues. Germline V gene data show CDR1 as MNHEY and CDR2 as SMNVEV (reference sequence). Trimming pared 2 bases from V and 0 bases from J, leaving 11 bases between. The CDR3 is CASSLGTLSSYEQYF. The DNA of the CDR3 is TGTGCCAGCAGTTTAGGGACTCTTTCCTCCTACGAGCAGTACTTC.

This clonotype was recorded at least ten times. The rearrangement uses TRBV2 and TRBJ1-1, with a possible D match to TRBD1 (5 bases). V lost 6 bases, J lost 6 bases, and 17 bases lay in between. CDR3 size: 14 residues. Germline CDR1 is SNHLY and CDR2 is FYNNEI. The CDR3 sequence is CASSAGSKLPEAFF. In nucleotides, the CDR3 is TGTGCCAGCAGCGCAGGGAGTAAGCTACCTGAAGCTTTCTTT.

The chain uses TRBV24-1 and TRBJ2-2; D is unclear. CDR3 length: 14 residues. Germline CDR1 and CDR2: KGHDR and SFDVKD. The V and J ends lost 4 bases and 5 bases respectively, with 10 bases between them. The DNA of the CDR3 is TGTGCCACCAGTGACTGGGGTCTGACCGGGGAGCTGTTTTTT. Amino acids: CATSDWGLTGELFF.

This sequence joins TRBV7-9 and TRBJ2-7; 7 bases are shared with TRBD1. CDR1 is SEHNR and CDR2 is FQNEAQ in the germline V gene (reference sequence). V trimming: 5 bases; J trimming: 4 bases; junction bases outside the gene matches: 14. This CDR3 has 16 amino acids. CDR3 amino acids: CASSLSSGDSFYEQYF. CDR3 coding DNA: TGTGCCAGCAGCCTATCCTCCGGGGACAGCTTTTACGAGCAGTACTTC. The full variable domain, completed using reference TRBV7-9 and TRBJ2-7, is DTGVSQNPRHKITKRGQNVTFRCDPISEHNRLYWYRQTLGQGPEFLTYFQNEAQLEKSRLLSDRFSAERPKGSFSTLEIQRTEQGDSAMYLCASSLSSGDSFYEQYFGPGTRLTVT.

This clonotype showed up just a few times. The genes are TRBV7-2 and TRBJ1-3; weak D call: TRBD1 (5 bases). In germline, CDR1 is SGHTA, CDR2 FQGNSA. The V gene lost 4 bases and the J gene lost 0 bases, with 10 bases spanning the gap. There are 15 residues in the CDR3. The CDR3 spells CASSSPGTSGNTIYF. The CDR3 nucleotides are TGTGCCAGCAGCTCCCCCGGGACCTCTGGAAACACCATATATTTT.

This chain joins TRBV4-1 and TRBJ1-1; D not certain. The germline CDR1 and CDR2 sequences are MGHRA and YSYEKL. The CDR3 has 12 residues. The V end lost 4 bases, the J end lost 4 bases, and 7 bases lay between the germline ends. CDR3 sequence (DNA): TGCGCCAGCAGCCGGGAGGGCACTGAAGCTTTCTTT. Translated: CASSREGTEAFF.

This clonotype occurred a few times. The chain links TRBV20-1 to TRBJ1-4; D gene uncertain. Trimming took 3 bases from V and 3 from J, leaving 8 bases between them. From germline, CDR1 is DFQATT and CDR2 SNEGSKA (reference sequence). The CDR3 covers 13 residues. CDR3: CSARGSANEKLFF. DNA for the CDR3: TGCAGTGCTAGGGGATCAGCTAATGAAAAACTGTTTTTT.

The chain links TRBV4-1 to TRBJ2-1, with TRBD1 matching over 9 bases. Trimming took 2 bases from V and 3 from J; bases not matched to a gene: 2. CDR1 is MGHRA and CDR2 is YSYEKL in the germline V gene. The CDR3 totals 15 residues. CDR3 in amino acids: CASSQPGQGYNEQFF. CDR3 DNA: TGCGCCAGCAGCCAACCGGGACAGGGCTACAATGAGCAGTTCTTC.

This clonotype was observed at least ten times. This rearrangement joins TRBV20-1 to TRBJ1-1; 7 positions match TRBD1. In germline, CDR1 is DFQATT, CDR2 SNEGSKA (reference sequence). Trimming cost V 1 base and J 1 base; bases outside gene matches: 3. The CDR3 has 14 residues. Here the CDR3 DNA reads TGCAGTGCTAGAGTCCCAGGGGGGAACACTGAAGCTTTCTTT. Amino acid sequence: CSARVPGGNTEAFF.

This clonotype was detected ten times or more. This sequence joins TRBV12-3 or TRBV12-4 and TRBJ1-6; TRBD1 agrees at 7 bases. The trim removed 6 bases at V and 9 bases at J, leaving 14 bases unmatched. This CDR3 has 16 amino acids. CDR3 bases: TGTGCCAGCAGGGAAATCGGGACAGTTTTTGGTTCACCCCTCCACTTT. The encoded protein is CASREIGTVFGSPLHF.

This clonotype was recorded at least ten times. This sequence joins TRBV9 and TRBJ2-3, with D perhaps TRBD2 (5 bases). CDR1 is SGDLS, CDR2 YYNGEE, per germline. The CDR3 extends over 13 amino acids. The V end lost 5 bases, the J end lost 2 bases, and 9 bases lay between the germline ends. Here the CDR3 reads CASSGEPTDTQYF. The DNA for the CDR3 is TGTGCCAGCAGTGGGGAGCCCACAGATACGCAGTATTTT.

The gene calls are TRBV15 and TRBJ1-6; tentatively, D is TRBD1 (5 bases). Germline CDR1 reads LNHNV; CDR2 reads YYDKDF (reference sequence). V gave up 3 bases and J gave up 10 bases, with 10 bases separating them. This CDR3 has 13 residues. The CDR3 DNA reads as TGTGCCACCAGCAGCCGCGGGGGATCACCCCTCCACTTT. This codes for CATSSRGGSPLHF. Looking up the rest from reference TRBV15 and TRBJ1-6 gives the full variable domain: DAMVIQNPRYQVTQFGKPVTLSCSQTLNHNVMYWYQQKSSQAPKLLFHYYDKDFNNEADTPDNFQSRRPNTSFCFLDIRSPGLGDTAMYLCATSSRGGSPLHFGNGTRLTVT.

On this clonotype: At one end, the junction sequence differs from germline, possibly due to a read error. CDR3 nucleotide sequence: TGTGCCAGCAGCTTGGTGGGTTCGGAAATGGGGTACTTC. Protein: CASSLVGSEMGYF. J is TRBJ2-5 and V is TRBV5-1; D uncertain. The CDR3 sequence is 13 residues long. The germline CDR1 and CDR2 sequences are SGHRS and YFSETQ.

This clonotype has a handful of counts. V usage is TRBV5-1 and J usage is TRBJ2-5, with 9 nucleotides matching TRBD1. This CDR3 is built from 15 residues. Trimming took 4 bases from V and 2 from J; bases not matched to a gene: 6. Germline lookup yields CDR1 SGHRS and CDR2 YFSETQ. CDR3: CASSPRQGEQETQYF. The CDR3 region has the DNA TGCGCCAGCAGCCCCCGACAGGGGGAGCAAGAGACCCAGTACTTC. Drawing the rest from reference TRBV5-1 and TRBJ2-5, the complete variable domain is KAGVTQTPRYLIKTRGQQVTLSCSPISGHRSVSWYQQTPGQGLQFLFEYFSETQRNKGNFPGRFSGRQFSNSRSEMNVSTLELGDSALYLCASSPRQGEQETQYFGPGTRLLVL.

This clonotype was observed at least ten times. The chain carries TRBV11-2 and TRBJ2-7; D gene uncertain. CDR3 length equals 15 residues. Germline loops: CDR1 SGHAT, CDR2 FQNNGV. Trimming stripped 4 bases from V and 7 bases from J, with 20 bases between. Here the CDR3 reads CASSSVGAPRWEQYF. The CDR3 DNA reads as TGTGCCAGCAGCTCGGTAGGTGCACCACGGTGGGAGCAGTACTTC.